This T cell receptor beta chain was sequenced in a study of patients and donors after allogeneic stem cell transplantation. The V end was cut by 2 bases, the J end by 11 bases, with 9 bases between. Germline V lookup: CDR1 MNHEY, CDR2 SVGEGT. This CDR3 has 11 residues. TCRdb re-derived calls from the RT-PCR reads in MiXCR, one entry per CDR3 protein. The table lists about a million distinct CDR3 sequences, about 20% of them singletons. V is TRBV6-2 or TRBV6-3 and J is TRBJ1-1; D is possibly TRBD1 (5 bases). The sequence derives from a human donor who was either an allogeneic HSCT recipient or a stem cell or donor lymphocyte infusion donor (not recorded which). It is not recorded whose cells these are; they may come from a transplant donor. The material sequenced was blood, either unsorted or a sorted T cell fraction (not recorded which). CDR3 region: CASSYQGAAFF. The CDR3 region has the DNA TGTGCCAGCAGTTACCAGGGTGCGGCTTTCTTT.